The clone carrying this T cell receptor beta chain was counted ten times or more. The antigen is unknown. Trimming removed 10 bases at V and 2 bases at J, with 12 bases between. The CDR3 totals 13 residues. Germline values: CDR1 ENHRY, CDR2 SYGVKD. Each molecule of TCR cDNA was tagged with one unique molecular identifier. TCRdb ran MiXCR on the 5' RACE reads and lists one entry per CDR3 protein. This table has about 17,000 distinct CDR3 sequences, 6% to 7% appearing once. Time point specified: sample taken at primary tumor resection. Unsorted samples of tumor, nontumor lung or frozen PBMC had their whole RNA sequenced. The sample is drawn from a study of spatial heterogeneity in lung cancer. About the research overall: A module score for T cells, taken from matched bulk RNA-seq, correlated strongly with TCR transcript counts in tumor regions.

Findings and caveats of the study: Ubiquitous and regional nonsynonymous mutations were tracked by counts of ubiquitous and regional expanded TCRs, respectively. Counts that tracked tumor mutation counts were those of expanded intratumoral alpha and beta TCRs.

The input for sequencing was lung tumor tissue, taken at surgery. V and J are TRBV10-3 and TRBJ1-5, with unresolved D. The clonotype comes from a male donor with early-stage non-small cell lung cancer. Here the CDR3 reads CASQDSGNQPQHF. The DNA of the CDR3 is TGTGCCAGTCAAGATAGTGGCAATCAGCCCCAGCATTTT.